This T cell receptor (beta chain) was identified in a study of CD8 T cells in ankylosing spondylitis. TCRdb re-analysed the 5' RACE reads in MiXCR, keeping a single row per CDR3 protein. This sample has 250,000 to 300,000 distinct CDR3 sequences, with roughly 20% found just once. This clonotype was counted ten times or more. Germline V gives CDR1 KGHDR, CDR2 SFDVKD. The CDR3 consists of 14 residues. Deletions cut 2 bases from V and 4 bases from J, with 8 bases between. The receptor was isolated from a male donor with ankylosing spondylitis or in good health (not recorded which). The sequenced sample consisted of blood, either unsorted or a sorted T cell fraction (not recorded which). The chain employs TRBV24-1 and TRBJ1-5; D is ambiguous. CDR3 coding DNA: TGTGCCACCAGTGATTGGACGGGAAATCAGCCCCAGCATTTT. It translates to CATSDWTGNQPQHF.